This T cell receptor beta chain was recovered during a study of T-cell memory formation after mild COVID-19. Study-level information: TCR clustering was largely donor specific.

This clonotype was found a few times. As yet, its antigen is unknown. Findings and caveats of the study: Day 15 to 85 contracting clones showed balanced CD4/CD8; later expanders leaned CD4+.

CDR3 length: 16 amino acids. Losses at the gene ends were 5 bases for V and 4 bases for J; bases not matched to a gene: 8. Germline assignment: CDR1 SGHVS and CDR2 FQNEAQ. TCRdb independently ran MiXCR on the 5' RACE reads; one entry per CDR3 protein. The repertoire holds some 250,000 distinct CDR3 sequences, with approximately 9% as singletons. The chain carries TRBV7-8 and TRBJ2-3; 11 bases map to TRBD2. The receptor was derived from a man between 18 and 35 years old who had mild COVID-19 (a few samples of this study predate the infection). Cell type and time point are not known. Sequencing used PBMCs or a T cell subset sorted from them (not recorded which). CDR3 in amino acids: CASSPVAGGPSDTQYF. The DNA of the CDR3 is TGTGCCAGCAGCCCAGTAGCGGGGGGGCCGTCAGATACGCAGTATTTT.